A few counts support the clone carrying this T cell receptor (beta chain). Its antigen is undetermined. The sample originates from a study of early T cells in non-severe SARS-CoV-2 infection. The overall study: RNA in bulk from unsorted whole blood was sequenced, and chains were unpaired.

Germline assignment: CDR1 DFQATT and CDR2 SNEGSKA (reference sequence). This CDR3 spans 16 amino acids. The V gene end was trimmed by 3 bases and the J gene end by 0 bases; junction bases not matched to a gene: 6. Findings and caveats of the study: Anti-spike CD8 responses were favored in VDJdb matching, and private and CD4 specificities were missed.

Tagging with unique molecular identifiers was applied to individual cDNA molecules. TCRdb used MiXCR to reprocess the 5' RACE reads, holding one entry per CDR3 protein. Of tens of thousands of distinct CDR3 sequences in the sample, 5.4% were seen once. This receptor was identified in an adult who was a healthcare worker with PCR-confirmed SARS-CoV-2 infection or an uninfected control (not recorded which). This material consisted of whole blood, taken at baseline. The chain recombines TRBV20-1 with TRBJ2-2; the match to TRBD2 covers 8 bases. The CDR3 DNA reads as TGCAGTGCTAGCCCTAGCGGGTTAACGAACACCGGGGAGCTGTTTTTT. Translation: CSASPSGLTNTGELFF.